This TCR beta chain was documented in a study of beta chain features in type 1 diabetes. The wider study: The examined sorted cells totaled 110 million or so across samples.

Study results and limitations: High-TCR-expressing cells could be over-represented by cDNA sequencing. Insertion counts at VDJ junctions were lower in type 1 diabetes patients, who also showed more deletions there.

The isolated RNA, all of it, was reverse transcribed, so expressed TCRB transcripts were what got sequenced. Generated by immunoSEQ multiplex PCR, the TCRdb table keeps only in-frame clones and is missing some. Counted here are hundreds of thousands of clones, less than 20% occurring once; the ten biggest clones make up about 0.086%. With respect to this clone: Its cognate antigen is unknown.

Trimming took 1 base from V and 0 from J, leaving 6 bases between them. CDR1 and CDR2 (germline): ENHRY, SYGVKD. The CDR3 is 15 amino acids. Donors underwent one heparinised blood draw, 100 to 150 mL on average. The receptor comes from a man between 18 and 35 years old in good health. This sequence joins TRBV10-3 and TRBJ2-2; TRBD1 might be the D (6 bases). The sample comprised naive CD4+ T cells from blood. CDR3 loop: CAISEWDTNTGELFF. The CDR3 DNA reads as TGTGCCATCAGTGAGTGGGACACGAACACCGGGGAGCTGTTTTTT.